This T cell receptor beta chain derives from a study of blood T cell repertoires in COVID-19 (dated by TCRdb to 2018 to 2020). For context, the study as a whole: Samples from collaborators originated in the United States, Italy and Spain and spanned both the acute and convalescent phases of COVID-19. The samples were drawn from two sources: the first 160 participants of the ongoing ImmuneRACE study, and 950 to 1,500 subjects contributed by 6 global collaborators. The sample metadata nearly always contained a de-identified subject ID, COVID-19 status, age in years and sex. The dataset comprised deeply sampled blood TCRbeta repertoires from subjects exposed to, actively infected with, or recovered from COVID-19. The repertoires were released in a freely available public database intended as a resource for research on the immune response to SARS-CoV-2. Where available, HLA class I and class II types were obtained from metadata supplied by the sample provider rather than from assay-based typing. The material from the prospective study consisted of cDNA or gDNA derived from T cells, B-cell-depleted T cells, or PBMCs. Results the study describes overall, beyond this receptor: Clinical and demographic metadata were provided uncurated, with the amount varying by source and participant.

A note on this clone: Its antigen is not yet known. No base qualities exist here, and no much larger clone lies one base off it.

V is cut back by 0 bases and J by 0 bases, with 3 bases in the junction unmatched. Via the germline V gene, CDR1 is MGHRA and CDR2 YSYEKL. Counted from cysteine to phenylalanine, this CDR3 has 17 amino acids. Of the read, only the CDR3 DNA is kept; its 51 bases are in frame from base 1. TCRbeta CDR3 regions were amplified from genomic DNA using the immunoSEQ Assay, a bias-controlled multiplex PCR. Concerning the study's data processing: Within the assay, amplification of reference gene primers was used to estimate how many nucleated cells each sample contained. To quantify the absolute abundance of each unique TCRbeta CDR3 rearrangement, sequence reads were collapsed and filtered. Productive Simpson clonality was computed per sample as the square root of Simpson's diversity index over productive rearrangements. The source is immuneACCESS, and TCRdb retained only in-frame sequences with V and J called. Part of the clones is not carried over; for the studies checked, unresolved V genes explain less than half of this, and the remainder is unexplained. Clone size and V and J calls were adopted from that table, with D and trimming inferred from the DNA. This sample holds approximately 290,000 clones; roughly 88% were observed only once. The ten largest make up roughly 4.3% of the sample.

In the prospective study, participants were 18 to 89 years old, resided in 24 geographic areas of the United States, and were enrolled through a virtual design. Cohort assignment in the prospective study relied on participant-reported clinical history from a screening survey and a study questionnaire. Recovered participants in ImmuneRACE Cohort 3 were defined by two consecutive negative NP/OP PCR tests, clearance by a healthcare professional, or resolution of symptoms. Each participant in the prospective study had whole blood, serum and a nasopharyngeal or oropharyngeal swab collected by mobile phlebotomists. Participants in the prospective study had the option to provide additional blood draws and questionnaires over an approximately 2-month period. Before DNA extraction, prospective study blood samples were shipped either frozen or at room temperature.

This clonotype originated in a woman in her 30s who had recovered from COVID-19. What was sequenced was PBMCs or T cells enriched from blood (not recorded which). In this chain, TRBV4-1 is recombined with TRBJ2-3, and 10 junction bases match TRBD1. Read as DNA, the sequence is TGCGCCAGCAGCCAAGATGGGACAGGGGCGAGCACAGATACGCAGTATTTT. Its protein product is CASSQDGTGASTDTQYF.